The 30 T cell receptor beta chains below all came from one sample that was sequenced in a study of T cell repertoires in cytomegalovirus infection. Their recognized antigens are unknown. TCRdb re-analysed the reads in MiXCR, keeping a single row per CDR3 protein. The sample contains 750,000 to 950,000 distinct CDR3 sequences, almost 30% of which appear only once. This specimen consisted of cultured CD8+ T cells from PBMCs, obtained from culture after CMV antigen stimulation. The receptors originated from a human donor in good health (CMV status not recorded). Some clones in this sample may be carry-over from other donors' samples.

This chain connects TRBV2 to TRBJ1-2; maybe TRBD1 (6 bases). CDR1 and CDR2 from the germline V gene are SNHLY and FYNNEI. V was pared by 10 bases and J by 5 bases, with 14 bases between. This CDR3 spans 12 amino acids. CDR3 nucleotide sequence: TGTGCCAACCCGACAGGTGGATATGGCTACACCTTC. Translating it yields CANPTGGYGYTF.

CDR3 residues: CASSPPWGGSVAETQYF. The CDR3 nucleotides are TGTGCCAGCAGTCCGCCTTGGGGGGGATCGGTCGCAGAGACCCAGTACTTC. The chain carries TRBV27 and TRBJ2-5, with 7 bases fitting TRBD2. Germline lookup yields CDR1 MNHEY and CDR2 SMNVEV (reference sequence). This CDR3 has 17 residues. The V segment lost 5 bases and the J segment 4 bases; nucleotides outside the gene matches: 16.

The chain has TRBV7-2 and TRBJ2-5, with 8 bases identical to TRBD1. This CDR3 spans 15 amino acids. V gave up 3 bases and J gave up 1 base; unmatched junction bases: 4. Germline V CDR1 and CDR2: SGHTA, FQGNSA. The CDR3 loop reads CASSFGTGPQETQYF. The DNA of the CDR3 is TGTGCCAGCAGCTTCGGGACAGGCCCCCAAGAGACCCAGTACTTC.

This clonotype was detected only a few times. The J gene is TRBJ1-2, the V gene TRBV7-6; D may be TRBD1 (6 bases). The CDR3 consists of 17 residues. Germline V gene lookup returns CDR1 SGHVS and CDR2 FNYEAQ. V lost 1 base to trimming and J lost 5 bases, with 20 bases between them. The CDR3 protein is CASSLEPNREVRYGYTF. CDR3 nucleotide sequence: TGTGCCAGCAGCTTAGAACCTAACAGGGAGGTTCGGTATGGCTACACCTTC.

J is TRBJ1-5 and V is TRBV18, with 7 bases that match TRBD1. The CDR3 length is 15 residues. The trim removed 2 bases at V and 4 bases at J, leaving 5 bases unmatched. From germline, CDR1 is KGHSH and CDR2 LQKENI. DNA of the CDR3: TGTGCCAGCTCACCAAATGACAGGGCTAATCAGCCCCAGCATTTT. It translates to CASSPNDRANQPQHF.

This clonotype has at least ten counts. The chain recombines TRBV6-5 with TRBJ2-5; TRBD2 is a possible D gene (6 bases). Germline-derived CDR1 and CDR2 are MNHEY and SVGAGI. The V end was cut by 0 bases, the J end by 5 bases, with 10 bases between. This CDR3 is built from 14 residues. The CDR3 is CASSYSGGDETQYF. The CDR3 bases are TGTGCCAGCAGTTACTCTGGCGGGGACGAGACCCAGTACTTC.

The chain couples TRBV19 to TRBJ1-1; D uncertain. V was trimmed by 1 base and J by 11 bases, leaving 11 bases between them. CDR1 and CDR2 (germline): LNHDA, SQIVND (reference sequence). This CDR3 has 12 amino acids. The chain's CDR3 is CASSIVGDTAFF. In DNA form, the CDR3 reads TGTGCCAGTAGTATAGTAGGAGACACGGCTTTCTTT.

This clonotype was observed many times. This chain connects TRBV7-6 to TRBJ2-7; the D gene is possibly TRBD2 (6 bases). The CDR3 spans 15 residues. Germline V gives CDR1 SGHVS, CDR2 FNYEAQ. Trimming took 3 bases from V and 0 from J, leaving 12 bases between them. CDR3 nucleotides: TGTGCCAGCAGCTTCGGCGGGGCTTCCTCCTACGAGCAGTACTTC. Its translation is CASSFGGASSYEQYF. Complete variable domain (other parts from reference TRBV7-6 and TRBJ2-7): GAGVSQSPRYKVTKRGQDVALRCDPISGHVSLYWYRQALGQGPEFLTYFNYEAQQDKSGLPNDRFSAERPEGSISTLTIQRTEQRDSAMYRCASSFGGASSYEQYFGPGTRLTVT.

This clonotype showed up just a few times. CDR3 coding DNA: TGTGCCAGCAGCCATAGGTGGCTCCGGGAGACCCAGTACTTC. It is translated as CASSHRWLRETQYF. The chain links TRBV7-3 to TRBJ2-5; D uncertain. Germline CDR1 SGHTA, CDR2 FQGTGA. Trimming shortened V by 5 bases and J by 5 bases, and 15 bases separated the two germline ends. This CDR3 spans 14 amino acids. Based on the CDR3 plus reference TRBV7-3 and TRBJ2-5, the full variable domain is GAGVSQTPSNKVTEKGKYVELRCDPISGHTALYWYRQSLGQGPEFLIYFQGTGAADDSGLPNDRFFAVRPEGSVSTLKIQRTERGDSAVYLCASSHRWLRETQYFGPGTRLLVL.

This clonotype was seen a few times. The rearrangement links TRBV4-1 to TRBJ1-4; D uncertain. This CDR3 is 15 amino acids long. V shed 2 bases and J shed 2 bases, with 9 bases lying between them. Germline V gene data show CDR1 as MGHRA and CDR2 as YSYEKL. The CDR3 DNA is TGCGCCAGCAGCCAACGAGTGGGGACTAATGAAAAACTGTTTTTT. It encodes CASSQRVGTNEKLFF.

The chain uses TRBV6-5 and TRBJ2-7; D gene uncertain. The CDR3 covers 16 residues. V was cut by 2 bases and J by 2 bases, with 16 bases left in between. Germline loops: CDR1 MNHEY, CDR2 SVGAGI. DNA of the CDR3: TGTGCCAGCAGTTACCCGAGTCCTCCCCAGGCCTACGAGCAGTACTTC. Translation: CASSYPSPPQAYEQYF.

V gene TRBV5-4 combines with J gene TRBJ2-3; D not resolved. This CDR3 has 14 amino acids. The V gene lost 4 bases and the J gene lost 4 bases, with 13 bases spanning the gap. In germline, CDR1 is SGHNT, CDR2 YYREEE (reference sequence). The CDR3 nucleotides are TGTGCCAGCAGCCCCCGGACCACATCAGATACGCAGTATTTT. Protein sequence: CASSPRTTSDTQYF. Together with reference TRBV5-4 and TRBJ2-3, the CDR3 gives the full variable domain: ETGVTQSPTHLIKTRGQQVTLRCSSQSGHNTVSWYQQALGQGPQFIFQYYREEENGRGNFPPRFSGLQFPNYSSELNVNALELDDSALYLCASSPRTTSDTQYFGPGTRLTVL.

CDR3 sequence reads: CASSGTSGGSGLHEQYF. As DNA, the CDR3 is TGTGCCAGCAGCGGGACTAGCGGGGGGAGCGGCCTTCACGAGCAGTACTTC. V and J are TRBV5-4 and TRBJ2-7, with 15 positions matching TRBD2. J was trimmed by 5 bases and V by 4 bases; bases with no gene match: 10. This CDR3 spans 17 amino acids. Per the germline V gene, CDR1 is SGHNT and CDR2 is YYREEE (reference sequence).

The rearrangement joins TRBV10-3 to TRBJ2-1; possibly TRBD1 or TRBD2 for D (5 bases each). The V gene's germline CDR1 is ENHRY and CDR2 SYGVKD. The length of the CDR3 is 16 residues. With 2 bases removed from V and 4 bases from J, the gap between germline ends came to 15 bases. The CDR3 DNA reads TGTGCCATCAGTGAGGACGGGACGTCGGATTACAATGAGCAGTTCTTC. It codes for CAISEDGTSDYNEQFF.

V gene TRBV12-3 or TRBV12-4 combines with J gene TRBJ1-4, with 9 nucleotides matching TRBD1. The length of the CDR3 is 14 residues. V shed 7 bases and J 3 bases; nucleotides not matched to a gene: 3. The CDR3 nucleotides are TGTGCCAGCAACTACAGGGGGCCTAATGAAAAACTGTTTTTT. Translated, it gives CASNYRGPNEKLFF.

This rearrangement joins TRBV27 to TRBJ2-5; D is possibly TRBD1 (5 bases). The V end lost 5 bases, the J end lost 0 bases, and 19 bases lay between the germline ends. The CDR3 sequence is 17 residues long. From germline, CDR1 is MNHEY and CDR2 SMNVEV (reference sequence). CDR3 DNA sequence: TGTGCCAGCAGTCCGCTCCCGACAGTAAATTACCAAGAGACCCAGTACTTC. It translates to CASSPLPTVNYQETQYF.

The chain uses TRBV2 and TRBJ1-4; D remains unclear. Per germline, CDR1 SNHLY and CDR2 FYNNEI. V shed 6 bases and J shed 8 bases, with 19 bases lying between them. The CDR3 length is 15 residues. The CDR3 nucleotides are TGTGCCAGCAGCGACCTACACGGACTTCGGGAAAAACTGTTTTTT. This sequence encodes CASSDLHGLREKLFF.

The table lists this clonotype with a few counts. The CDR3 nucleotides are TGTGCCAGTAGTTCCAAAGCGGGGCCCTACAATGAGCAGTTCTTC. Translated, it gives CASSSKAGPYNEQFF. The chain couples TRBV19 to TRBJ2-1; 7 nucleotides line up with TRBD2. The V and J ends lost 5 bases and 2 bases, in that order; junction bases with no gene match: 6. Per germline, CDR1 LNHDA and CDR2 SQIVND (reference sequence). The CDR3 covers 15 residues.

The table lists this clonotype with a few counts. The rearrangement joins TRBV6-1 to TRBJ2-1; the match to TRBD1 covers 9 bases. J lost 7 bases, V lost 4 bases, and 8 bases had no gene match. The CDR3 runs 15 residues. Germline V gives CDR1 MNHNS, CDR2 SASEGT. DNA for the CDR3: TGTGCCAGCAGTGTCGGGACAGGGTTGTCAAATGAGCAGTTCTTC. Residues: CASSVGTGLSNEQFF.

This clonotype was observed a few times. The CDR3 protein is CASSRQTITGELFF. The CDR3 DNA is TGTGCCAGCAGTAGACAGACAATAACCGGGGAGCTGTTTTTT. The chain has TRBV27 and TRBJ2-2, with D tentatively TRBD1 (5 bases). This CDR3 is 14 amino acids long. Germline-derived CDR1 and CDR2 are MNHEY and SMNVEV (reference sequence). V lost 5 bases, J lost 5 bases, and 12 bases lay in between.

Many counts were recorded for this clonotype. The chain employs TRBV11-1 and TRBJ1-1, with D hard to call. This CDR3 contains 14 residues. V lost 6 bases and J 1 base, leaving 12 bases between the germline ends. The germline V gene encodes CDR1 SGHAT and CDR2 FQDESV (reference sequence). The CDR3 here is CASRPGRSNTEAFF. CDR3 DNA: TGTGCCAGCAGACCAGGACGGTCGAACACTGAAGCTTTCTTT.

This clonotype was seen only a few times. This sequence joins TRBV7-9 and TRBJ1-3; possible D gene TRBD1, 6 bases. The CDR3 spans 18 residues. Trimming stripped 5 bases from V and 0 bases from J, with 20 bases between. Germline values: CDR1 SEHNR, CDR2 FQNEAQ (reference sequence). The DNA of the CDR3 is TGTGCCAGCAGCCCCGGTCATGGGGACACTTACTCTGGAAACACCATATATTTT. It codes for CASSPGHGDTYSGNTIYF. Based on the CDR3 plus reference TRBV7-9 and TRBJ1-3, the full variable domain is DTGVSQNPRHKITKRGQNVTFRCDPISEHNRLYWYRQTLGQGPEFLTYFQNEAQLEKSRLLSDRFSAERPKGSFSTLEIQRTEQGDSAMYLCASSPGHGDTYSGNTIYFGEGSWLTVV.

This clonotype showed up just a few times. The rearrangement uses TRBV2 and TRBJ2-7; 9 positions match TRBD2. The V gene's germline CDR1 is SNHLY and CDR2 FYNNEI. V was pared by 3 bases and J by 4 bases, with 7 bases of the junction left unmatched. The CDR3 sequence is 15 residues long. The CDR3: CASSEASGVYYEQYV. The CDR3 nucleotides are TGTGCCAGCAGTGAGGCTAGCGGGGTCTATTACGAGCAGTACGTC.

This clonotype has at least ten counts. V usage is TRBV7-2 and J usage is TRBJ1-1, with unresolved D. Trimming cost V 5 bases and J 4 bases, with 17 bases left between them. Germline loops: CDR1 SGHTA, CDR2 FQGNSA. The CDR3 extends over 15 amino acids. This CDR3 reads CASSPIFNPSTEAFF. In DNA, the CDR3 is TGTGCCAGCAGCCCAATATTTAATCCCTCCACTGAAGCTTTCTTT.

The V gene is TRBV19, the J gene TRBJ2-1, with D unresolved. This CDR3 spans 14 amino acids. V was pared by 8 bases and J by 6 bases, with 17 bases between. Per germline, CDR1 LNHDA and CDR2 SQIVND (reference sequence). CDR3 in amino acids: CASSRFVESNEQFF. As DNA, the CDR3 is TGTGCCAGTTCGCGGTTCGTCGAGAGCAATGAGCAGTTCTTC.

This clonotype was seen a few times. CDR3 sequence (DNA): TGTGCCAGCAGTCCCCGGACAGACTCCTACGAGCAGTACTTC. Its translation is CASSPRTDSYEQYF. The chain recombines TRBV12-3 or TRBV12-4 with TRBJ2-7, with D maybe TRBD1 (6 bases). This CDR3 region has 14 residues. Trimming pared 5 bases from V and 0 bases from J, leaving 11 bases between.

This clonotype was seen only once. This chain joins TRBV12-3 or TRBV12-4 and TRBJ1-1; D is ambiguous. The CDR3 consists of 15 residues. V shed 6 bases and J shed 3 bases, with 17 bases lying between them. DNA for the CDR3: TGTGCCAGCAGCCCCTTTCGGAAATCGGACACTGAAGCTTTCTTT. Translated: CASSPFRKSDTEAFF.

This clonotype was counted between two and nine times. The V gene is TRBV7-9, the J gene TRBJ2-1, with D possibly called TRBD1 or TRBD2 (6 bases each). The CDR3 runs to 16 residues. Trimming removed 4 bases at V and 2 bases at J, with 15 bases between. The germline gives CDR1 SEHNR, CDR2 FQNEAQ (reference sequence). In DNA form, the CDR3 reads TGTGCCAGCAGCTCCCCTGATGGGGGGCCCTACAATGAGCAGTTCTTC. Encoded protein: CASSSPDGGPYNEQFF.

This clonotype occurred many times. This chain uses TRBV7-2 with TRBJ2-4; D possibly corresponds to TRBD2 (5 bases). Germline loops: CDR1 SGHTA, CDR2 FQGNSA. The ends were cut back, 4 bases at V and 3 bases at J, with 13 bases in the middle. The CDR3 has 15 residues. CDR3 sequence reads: CASSSPTGNKNIQYF. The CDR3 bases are TGTGCCAGCAGCTCACCGACGGGAAACAAAAACATTCAGTACTTC.

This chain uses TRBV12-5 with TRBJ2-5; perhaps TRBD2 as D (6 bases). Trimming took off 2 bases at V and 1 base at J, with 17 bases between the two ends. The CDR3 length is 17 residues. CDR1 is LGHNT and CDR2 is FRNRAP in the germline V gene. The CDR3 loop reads CASGLSLGRDPQETQYF. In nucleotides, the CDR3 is TGTGCTAGTGGTTTGTCGTTGGGGCGGGACCCCCAAGAGACCCAGTACTTC.